The 10 T cell receptor beta chains below all came from one sample that was sequenced in a study of neoadjuvant nivolumab and ipilimumab in lung cancer. TCRdb keeps only in-frame clones here, not all; method: immunoSEQ multiplex PCR. The repertoire holds about 29,000 clones, with 83% as singletons. The sequenced sample was tumor tissue, obtained after neoadjuvant nivolumab, alone or with ipilimumab, at or shortly before surgery. The receptors come from an adult with non-small cell lung cancer.

The V call is TRBV7-9, the J call TRBJ1-1, with D perhaps TRBD1 (5 bases). V lost 5 bases to trimming and J lost 0 bases, with 10 bases between them. CDR1 is SEHNR, CDR2 FQNEAQ, per germline (reference sequence). The CDR3 spans 14 residues. The CDR3 loop is CASSPTALNTEAFF. Written as DNA, the CDR3 is TGTGCCAGCAGCCCGACAGCTTTGAACACTGAAGCTTTCTTT.

In the case of this clone: In the same sample, other DNA sequences code for this CDR3. The CDR3 loop reads CASSPPDREETQYF. The CDR3 DNA reads TGTGCCAGCTCACCACCGGACAGGGAAGAGACCCAGTACTTC. This rearrangement joins TRBV18 to TRBJ2-5; 8 nucleotides match TRBD1. Germline-derived CDR1 and CDR2 are KGHSH and LQKENI. The CDR3 extends over 14 amino acids. V lost 0 bases and J lost 3; bases outside the gene matches: 0.

The rearrangement joins TRBV18 to TRBJ1-5; D possibly corresponds to TRBD1 (6 bases). This CDR3 region has 15 residues. CDR1 and CDR2 (germline): KGHSH, LQKENI. Trimming cost V 2 bases and J 7 bases, with 15 bases left between them. CDR3 nucleotide sequence: TGTGCCAGCTCACCAACTTCAGGGGTGGAACAGCCCCAGCATTTT. Amino acid sequence: CASSPTSGVEQPQHF. The variable domain in full, with the rest retrieved from reference TRBV18 and TRBJ1-5, is NAGVMQNPRHLVRRRGQEARLRCSPMKGHSHVYWYRQLPEEGLKFMVYLQKENIIDESGMPKERFSAEFPKEGPSILRIQQVVRGDSAAYFCASSPTSGVEQPQHFGDGTRLSIL.

The V and J genes are TRBV30 and TRBJ2-7; 9 positions match TRBD1. Trimming at V came to 4 bases and at J to 2 bases, leaving 6 bases not matched to a gene. The CDR3 spans 14 residues. Germline V lookup: CDR1 GTSNPN, CDR2 SVGIG (reference sequence). CDR3 sequence reads: CAWKGQGITYEQYF. The CDR3 DNA is TGTGCCTGGAAGGGACAGGGCATCACCTACGAGCAGTACTTC.

This clone has more than one count but fewer than ten. The rearrangement joins TRBV29-1 to TRBJ1-1; D remains unclear. There are 11 residues in the CDR3. The germline V and J ends were trimmed by 5 bases and 6 bases, with 10 bases remaining between them. Germline-derived CDR1 and CDR2 are SQVTM and ANQGSEA. CDR3 nucleotide sequence: TGCAGCGTTATGACACTACCTGAAGCTTTCTTT. It translates to CSVMTLPEAFF.

The chain recombines TRBV11-3 with TRBJ2-5, with D tentatively TRBD2 (5 bases). The CDR3 is 14 amino acids. V was shortened by 1 base and J by 5 bases, with 11 bases between the two germline ends. The germline V gene encodes CDR1 SGHNT and CDR2 YENEEA. The CDR3 DNA reads as TGTGCCAGCAGCTTAGGGACTCTCGGGGAGACCCAGTACTTC. It specifies CASSLGTLGETQYF.

The genes are TRBV6-6 and TRBJ2-7; 7 nucleotides align to TRBD2. The CDR3 has 14 residues. V lost 6 bases, J lost 4 bases, and 9 bases stayed unmatched. The germline gives CDR1 MNHNY, CDR2 SVGAGI (reference sequence). CDR3: CASSPQRGVYEQYF. The CDR3 DNA reads as TGTGCCAGCAGCCCTCAGCGGGGCGTATACGAGCAGTACTTC.

Here the CDR3 reads CASSPGTSGDEQFF. CDR3 in DNA: TGTGCCAGCAGCCCCGGGACTAGCGGAGATGAGCAGTTCTTC. V is TRBV4-2 and J is TRBJ2-1; 11 positions match TRBD2. Germline V CDR1 and CDR2: LGHNA, YNFKEQ. J was trimmed by 8 bases and V by 4 bases; bases with no gene match: 4. This CDR3 is built from 14 residues.

This clone has a single count. J is TRBJ1-2 and V is TRBV9, with 8 bases that match TRBD1. Germline values: CDR1 SGDLS, CDR2 YYNGEE. The CDR3 consists of 15 residues. V lost 4 bases and J lost 2; bases outside the gene matches: 7. The CDR3 sequence: CASSRDRGSNYGYTF. Written as DNA, the CDR3 is TGTGCCAGCAGCAGAGACAGGGGATCCAACTATGGCTACACCTTC. The complete variable domain, with remaining parts taken from reference TRBV9 and TRBJ1-2, reads DSGVTQTPKHLITATGQRVTLRCSPRSGDLSVYWYQQSLDQGLQFLIQYYNGEERAKGNILERFSAQQFPDLHSELNLSSLELGDSALYFCASSRDRGSNYGYTFGSGTRLTVV.

CDR3 DNA: TGTGCCAGCAGCGTAGGGGCTAGCGGGGGGCAGAGGGAGACCCAGTACTTC. It yields the protein CASSVGASGGQRETQYF. V is TRBV9 and J is TRBJ2-5, with 11 bases identical to TRBD2. The V gene end was trimmed by 0 bases and the J gene end by 5 bases; junction bases not matched to a gene: 9. The CDR3 is made up of 17 amino acids. CDR1 and CDR2 (germline): SGDLS, YYNGEE.